The rows below give T cell receptor beta chains drawn from one sample of a study of blood T cell repertoires in COVID-19. Produced via immunoSEQ multiplex PCR; TCRdb's table is partial and in-frame only. Of more than 200,000 clones in the sample, under 90% were seen once. Sequencing was done on a sample of PBMCs or T cells enriched from blood (not recorded which). These receptors all come from a middle-aged man who had recovered from COVID-19. The CDR3 runs from the conserved cysteine through the conserved F or W. Each record gives: J gene, clone size, D gene, V gene, CDR3 protein, CDR3 DNA. D genes are given only for firm matches. Clone size is given for some rows only: seen once, a few or many times, or a class if the clone is expanded.

>TRBJ2-7|-|TRBD1|TRBV27
CASSPLGTEFSYEQYF
TGTGCCAGCAGTCCTCTTGGGACAGAGTTCTCCTACGAGCAGTACTTC
>TRBJ1-4|-|-|TRBV27
CASSLNWRVNEKLFF
TGTGCCAGCAGTTTAAACTGGAGGGTGAACGAAAAACTGTTTTTT
>TRBJ1-1|-|-|TRBV18
CASSPPGHLTNTEAFF
TGTGCCAGCTCACCCCCGGGACATCTAACGAACACTGAAGCTTTCTTT
>TRBJ2-1|-|-|TRBV18
CASSPPATAYNEQFF
TGTGCCAGCTCACCACCGGCGACAGCATACAATGAGCAGTTCTTC
>TRBJ2-7|-|-|TRBV5-4
CASSLRGYEQYF
TGTGCCAGCAGCCTCCGCGGCTACGAGCAGTACTTC
>TRBJ2-1|-|TRBD1|TRBV2
CASSRRTGIDEQFF
TGTGCCAGCAGCCGCAGGACAGGGATCGATGAGCAGTTCTTC
>TRBJ1-6|-|TRBD1|TRBV27
CASSLQGALGSYNSPLHF
TGTGCCAGCAGCCTACAGGGGGCGTTAGGCTCCTATAATTCACCCCTCCACTTT
>TRBJ1-2|-|TRBD1|TRBV7-8
CASSLAGTDYGYTF
TGTGCCAGCAGCTTAGCTGGGACAGACTATGGCTACACCTTC
>TRBJ1-4|-|TRBD1|TRBV7-3
CASSPGTEVNEKLFF
TGTGCCAGCAGCCCAGGGACAGAAGTTAATGAAAAACTGTTTTTT
>TRBJ2-3|-|TRBD2|TRBV10-3
CASLAGGDTQYF
TGTGCCTCGCTAGCGGGGGGCGATACGCAGTATTTT
>TRBJ2-7|-|TRBD2|TRBV7-9
CASSYGTSGGGQYF
TGTGCCAGCAGCTACGGGACTAGCGGGGGAGGGCAGTACTTC
>TRBJ1-5|-|-|TRBV2
CASSEYLSQPQHF
TGTGCCAGCAGTGAATATCTTTCTCAGCCCCAGCATTTT
>TRBJ2-2|-|-|TRBV28
CASGGTGELFF
TGTGCCAGCGGGGGGACCGGGGAGCTGTTTTTT
>TRBJ2-5|-|TRBD2|TRBV19
CASSTIGLAGVETQYF
TGTGCCAGTAGTACTATCGGACTAGCGGGAGTAGAGACCCAGTACTTC
>TRBJ2-5|once|-|TRBV5-5
CASSLRPGGTQYF
TGTGCCAGCAGCTTGAGACCTGGAGGGACCCAGTACTTC
>TRBJ2-1|-|TRBD2|TRBV4-1
CASSQGLAGGRRFF
TGCGCCAGCAGCCAAGGACTAGCGGGGGGGCGGAGGTTCTTC
>TRBJ1-2|-|-|TRBV7-9
CASSPREIRGYTF
TGTGCCAGCAGCCCTCGCGAGATTCGCGGCTACACCTTC
>TRBJ2-7|-|TRBD2|TRBV18
CASSLTSGLGSREQYF
TGTGCCAGCTCACTAACGTCGGGACTAGGGTCGCGTGAGCAGTACTTC
>TRBJ2-6|-|TRBD2|TRBV3-1/TRBV3-2
CASSHSTGGLGANVLTF
TGTGCCAGCAGCCATTCAACGGGGGGGCTTGGGGCCAACGTCCTGACTTTC
>TRBJ2-2|-|TRBD2|TRBV4-2
CASSQVGAGGGNGELFF
TGTGCCAGCAGCCAAGTAGGAGCGGGAGGGGGAAACGGGGAGCTGTTTTTT
>TRBJ1-5|once|-|TRBV7-9
CASRLDSNQPQHF
TGTGCCAGCAGACTAGACAGCAATCAGCCCCAGCATTTT
>TRBJ2-5|-|-|TRBV28
CASSLGTLWPQETQYF
TGTGCCAGCAGTCTCGGGACACTTTGGCCCCAAGAGACCCAGTACTTC
>TRBJ2-5|-|-|TRBV12-3/TRBV12-4
CASRTDRKETQYF
TGTGCCAGCAGGACTGACAGGAAAGAGACCCAGTACTTC
>TRBJ2-7|once|TRBD1|TRBV19
CASSSNRDRGEQYF
TGTGCCAGTAGTAGTAACCGGGACAGGGGCGAGCAGTACTTC
>TRBJ2-3|-|TRBD2|TRBV7-8
CASSLWASGSPDTQYF
TGTGCCAGCAGCTTATGGGCTAGCGGGAGCCCAGATACGCAGTATTTT
>TRBJ1-1|once|-|TRBV4-1
CASSQGKGGARTEAFF
TGCGCCAGCAGCCAAGGAAAGGGGGGGGCGAGGACTGAAGCTTTCTTT